This TCR beta chain comes out of a study of identical twins. General study results and limits: There were fewer insertions in abundant cord blood beta clonotypes, but memory repertoires showed no such pattern.

Through template switching, a universal primer site was introduced, and the cDNA contained unique molecular identifiers. TCRdb fed the 5' RACE reads into MiXCR, producing one record per CDR3 protein. The sample has approximately 500,000 distinct CDR3 sequences; nearly 15% are singletons. Healthy Caucasians, and only they, were the donors. CDR3 length equals 12 residues. V shed 6 bases and J shed 3 bases, with 10 bases lying between them. Germline V gene data show CDR1 as SQVTM and CDR2 as ANQGSEA. Of note for this clonotype: Antigen specificity is unknown.

These data also featured in a second study, about yellow fever vaccine responses in identical twins.

The receptor comes from a woman between 18 and 29 years old in good health. What was sequenced was CD4+ T cells sorted from blood. This chain links TRBV29-1 with TRBJ2-3, with TRBD1 as a possible D gene (5 bases). The CDR3 protein is CSVGKGTDTQYF. The CDR3 bases are TGCAGCGTGGGCAAGGGGACAGATACGCAGTATTTT.